This TCR beta chain came from a study of T cell responses to AZD1222 COVID-19 vaccine. Sequencing was performed with immunoSEQ multiplex PCR; in TCRdb, only in-frame clones are kept and a portion is missing. The table has more than 95,000 clones, approximately 89% seen once. J was trimmed by 4 bases and V by 4 bases; bases with no gene match: 5. There are 14 residues in the CDR3. In germline, CDR1 is SGHRS, CDR2 YFSETQ. Source: peripheral blood, taken on day 0 of AZD1222 vaccination. The clonotype was recovered from an adult in good health. The chain joins TRBV5-1 to TRBJ2-7, with TRBD1 matching 10 bases. The CDR3 here is CASSPPGQGYEQYF. DNA of the CDR3: TGCGCCAGCAGCCCCCCGGGACAGGGGTACGAGCAGTACTTC.